This TCR beta chain originates from a study of blood T cell repertoires in COVID-19 (TCRdb year 2020). For the study in its entirety: Samples from collaborators originated in the United States, Italy and Spain and spanned both the acute and convalescent phases of COVID-19. The prospective study material was composed of cDNA or gDNA derived from T cells, B-cell-depleted T cells, or PBMCs. The dataset comprised deeply sampled blood TCRbeta repertoires from subjects exposed to, actively infected with, or recovered from COVID-19. The repertoires were released in a freely available public database intended as a resource for research on the immune response to SARS-CoV-2. Samples were obtained from the ongoing ImmuneRACE study (first 160 participants) and from over 1,000 subjects provided by 6 global collaborators. A de-identified subject ID, COVID-19 status, age in years and sex were almost always included in the sample metadata. HLA class I and class II types, where available, came from metadata supplied by the sample provider rather than from assay-based typing.

Here is what the overall study found, with its caveats: Clinical and demographic metadata were provided uncurated, with the amount varying by source and participant.

TCRbeta CDR3 regions were amplified from genomic DNA by means of the immunoSEQ Assay, a bias-controlled multiplex PCR. On the authors' methods: Within the assay, amplification of reference gene primers was used to estimate how many nucleated cells each sample contained. Sequence reads were collapsed and filtered to measure the absolute abundance of every unique TCRbeta CDR3 rearrangement. For each sample, productive Simpson clonality was calculated as the square root of Simpson's diversity index across productive rearrangements. Entries here come from immuneACCESS through TCRdb and include only in-frame sequences with V and J called. Some clones fail to appear in such tables; in the studies checked, an unresolved V gene covers under half of the shortfall, and the cause of the remainder is unknown. Clone size and the V and J calls come from that table; the DNA yielded D and trimming. Across this sample there are 50,000 or so clones, with roughly 90% seen only once. The ten biggest clones cover roughly 13% of the sample.

Counted from cysteine to phenylalanine, this CDR3 has 14 amino acids. Of the read, only the CDR3 DNA is kept; its 42 bases are in frame from base 1. Cut back by 2 bases and 1 base, the V and J ends lie 6 bases apart. The germline V gene sets CDR1 to SGHAT and CDR2 to FQNNGV. Each collaborating institution followed its own protocols to collect whole blood in K2EDTA tubes. For TCRbeta analysis, collaborators shipped samples as frozen whole blood, isolated PBMCs, or DNA extracted from either of those sample types. About this clone itself: The target of this receptor is not known. Base-call qualities are not available, and no considerably larger clone is one nucleotide away.

The chain joins TRBV11-2 to TRBJ1-3; there is no confident call for the D gene. Sample: peripheral blood. The TCR sequence derives from a man older than 75 with acute or convalescent COVID-19. The CDR3 corresponds to CASSLTFSGNTIYF. The DNA sequence is TGTGCCAGCAGCTTAACATTTTCTGGAAACACCATATATTTT.